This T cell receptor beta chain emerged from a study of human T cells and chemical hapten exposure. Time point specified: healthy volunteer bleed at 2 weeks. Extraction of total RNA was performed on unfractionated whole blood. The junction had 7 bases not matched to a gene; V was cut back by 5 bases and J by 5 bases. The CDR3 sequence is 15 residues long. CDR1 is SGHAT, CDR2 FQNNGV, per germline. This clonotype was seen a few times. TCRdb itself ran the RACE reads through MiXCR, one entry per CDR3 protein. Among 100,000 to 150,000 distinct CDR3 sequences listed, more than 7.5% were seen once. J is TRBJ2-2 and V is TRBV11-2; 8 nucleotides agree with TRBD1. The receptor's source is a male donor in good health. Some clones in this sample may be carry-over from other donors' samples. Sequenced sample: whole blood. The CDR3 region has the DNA TGTGCCAGCAGCCCCCCCAGGGGGCGAACCGGGGAGCTGTTTTTT. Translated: CASSPPRGRTGELFF.